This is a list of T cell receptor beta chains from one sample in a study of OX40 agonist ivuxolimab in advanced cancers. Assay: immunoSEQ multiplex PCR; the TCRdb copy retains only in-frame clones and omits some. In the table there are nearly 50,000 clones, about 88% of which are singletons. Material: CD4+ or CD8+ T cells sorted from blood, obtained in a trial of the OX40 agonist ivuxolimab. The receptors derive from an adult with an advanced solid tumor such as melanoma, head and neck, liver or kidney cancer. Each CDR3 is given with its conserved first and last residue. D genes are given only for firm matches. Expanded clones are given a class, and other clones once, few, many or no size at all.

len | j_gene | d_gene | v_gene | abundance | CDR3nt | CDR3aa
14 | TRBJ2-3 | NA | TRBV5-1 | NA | TGCGCCAGCAGCTTAGGAGGGATTTCAGATACGCAGTATTTT | CASSLGGISDTQYF
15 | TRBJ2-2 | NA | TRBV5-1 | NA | TGCGCCAGCAGCTCCGGACTTGCGAACACCGGGGAGCTGTTTTTT | CASSSGLANTGELFF
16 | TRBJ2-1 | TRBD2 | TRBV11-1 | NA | TGTGCCAGCAGCCCACTCGGACTAGGTCAGAACAATGAGCAGTTCTTC | CASSPLGLGQNNEQFF
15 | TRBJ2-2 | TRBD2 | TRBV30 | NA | TGTGCCGGACGGGGGGGGAGGCGCGACACCGGGGAGCTGTTTTTT | CAGRGGRRDTGELFF
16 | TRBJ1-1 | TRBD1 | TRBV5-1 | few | TGCGCCAGCAGCCCGGGGACAGGGGTGGCCGACACTGAAGCTTTCTTT | CASSPGTGVADTEAFF
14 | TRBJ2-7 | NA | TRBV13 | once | TGTGCCAGCAGCTTCCGGGACGGAACCTACGAGCAGTACTTC | CASSFRDGTYEQYF
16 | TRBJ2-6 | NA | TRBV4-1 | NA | TGCGCCAGCAGCCAAGTTGCTCACTCTGGGGCCAACGTCCTGACTTTC | CASSQVAHSGANVLTF
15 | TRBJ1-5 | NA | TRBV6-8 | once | TGTGCCAGCAGTTATGCGTTTGCGATCAATCAGCCCCAGCATTTT | CASSYAFAINQPQHF
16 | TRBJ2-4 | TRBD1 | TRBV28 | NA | TGTGCCAGCAGTCCACAGACTCCCCCGGGACAGGACATTCAGTACTTC | CASSPQTPPGQDIQYF
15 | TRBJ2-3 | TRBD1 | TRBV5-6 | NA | TGTGCCAGCAGCTTCGACAGGGGGGGCACAGATACGCAGTATTTT | CASSFDRGGTDTQYF
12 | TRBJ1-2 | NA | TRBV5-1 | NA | TGCGCCAGCAGCTCGGGACCGTATGGCTACACCTTC | CASSSGPYGYTF
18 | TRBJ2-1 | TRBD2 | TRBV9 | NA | TGTGCCAGCAGCGTAGGCGGGCTAGCGGGTGACTCCTACAATGAGCAGTTCTTC | CASSVGGLAGDSYNEQFF
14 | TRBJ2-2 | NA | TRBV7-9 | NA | TGTGCCAGCAGCGGAGGAGGGTTTACCGGGGAGCTGTTTTTT | CASSGGGFTGELFF
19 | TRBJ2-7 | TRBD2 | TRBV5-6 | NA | TGTGCCAGCAGCCCGGGGGGGACTAGCGGGAGGTTGGGCTCCTACGAGCAGTACTTC | CASSPGGTSGRLGSYEQYF
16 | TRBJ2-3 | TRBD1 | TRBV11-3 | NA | TGTGCCAGCAGCACCCGACAGGGGGCAAGCACAGATACGCAGTATTTT | CASSTRQGASTDTQYF
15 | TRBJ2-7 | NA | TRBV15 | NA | TGTGCCACCAGCAGAGATAAACTAGCTGGCAACGAGCAGTACTTC | CATSRDKLAGNEQYF
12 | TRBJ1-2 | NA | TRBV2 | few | TGTGCCAGCAGTGATATTGACCGAGGCTACACCTTC | CASSDIDRGYTF
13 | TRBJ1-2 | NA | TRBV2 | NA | TGTGCCAGCAATCGGGGGCTCGCTTATGGCTACACCTTC | CASNRGLAYGYTF
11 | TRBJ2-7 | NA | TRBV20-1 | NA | TGCAGTGCCGCCCCTCTTTACGAGCAGTACTTC | CSAAPLYEQYF
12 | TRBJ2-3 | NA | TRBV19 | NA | TGTGCCAGTAGCCAGAACACAGATACGCAGTATTTT | CASSQNTDTQYF
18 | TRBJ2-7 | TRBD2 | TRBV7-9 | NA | TGTGCCAGCAGCCCAGGACTAGCGGGAGGGTTTCCTACCTACGAGCAGTACTTC | CASSPGLAGGFPTYEQYF
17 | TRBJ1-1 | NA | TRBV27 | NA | TGTGCCAGCAGTTTATGGAGGCAGGGAGGGGTAGGAACTGAAGCTTTCTTT | CASSLWRQGGVGTEAFF
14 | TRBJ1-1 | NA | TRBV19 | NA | TGTGCCAGTAGTATTGCGGGTCTTGGCACTGAAGCTTTCTTT | CASSIAGLGTEAFF
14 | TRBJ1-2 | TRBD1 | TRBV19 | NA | TGTGCCAGTACGAGGGGGCGGGGGAACTATGGCTACACCTTC | CASTRGRGNYGYTF
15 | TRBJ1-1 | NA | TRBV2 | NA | TGTGCCAGCAGTGAAGAGGCAGGGTGGGGCACTGAAGCTTTCTTT | CASSEEAGWGTEAFF
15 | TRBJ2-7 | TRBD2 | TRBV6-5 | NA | TGTGCCAGCAGCAGACTACTAGCGGGGGGCTACGAGCAGTACTTC | CASSRLLAGGYEQYF
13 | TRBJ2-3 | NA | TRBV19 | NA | TGTGCCAGTAGTACAAATCCGGGCGATACGCAGTATTTT | CASSTNPGDTQYF
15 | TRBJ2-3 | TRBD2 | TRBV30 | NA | TGTGCCTGGAGTGTACCAGCGGGAGGGTCAGATACGCAGTATTTT | CAWSVPAGGSDTQYF
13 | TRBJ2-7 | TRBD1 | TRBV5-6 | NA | TGTGCCAGCAGGTTCCGGGACAGGGTTTCGCAGTACTTC | CASRFRDRVSQYF
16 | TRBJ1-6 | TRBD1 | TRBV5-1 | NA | TGCGCCAGCAGCTTGGAGACAGGGGGCGATAATTCACCCCTCCACTTT | CASSLETGGDNSPLHF
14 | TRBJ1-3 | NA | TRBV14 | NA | TGTGCCAGCAGGCCCGGGGGAGGCGGAAACACCATATATTTT | CASRPGGGGNTIYF
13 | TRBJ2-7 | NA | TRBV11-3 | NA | TGTGCCAGCAACCGACAGGCCGGTTACGAGCAGTACTTC | CASNRQAGYEQYF
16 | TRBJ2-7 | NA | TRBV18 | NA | TGTGCCAGCTCACCTCAGACAGGATTTAGCTCCTACGAGCAGTACTTC | CASSPQTGFSSYEQYF
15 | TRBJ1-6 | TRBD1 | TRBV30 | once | TGTGCCTGGAGTGAAGGGACAGGGAATAATTCACCCCTCCACTTT | CAWSEGTGNNSPLHF
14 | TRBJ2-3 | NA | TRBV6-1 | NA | TGTGCCAGCAGTGCGGGCGGAGGGCCAGATACGCAGTATTTT | CASSAGGGPDTQYF
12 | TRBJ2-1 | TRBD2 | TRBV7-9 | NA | TGTGCCAGCAGTCCAGCGGGAACCGAGCAGTTCTTC | CASSPAGTEQFF
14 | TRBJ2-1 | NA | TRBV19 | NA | TGTGCCAGTAGTCCGGAGGGCGGGAAATATGAGCAGTTCTTC | CASSPEGGKYEQFF
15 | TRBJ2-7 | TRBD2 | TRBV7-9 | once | TGTGCCAGCAGCCAGACTAGCGGGAGGGCCTACGAGCAGTACTTC | CASSQTSGRAYEQYF
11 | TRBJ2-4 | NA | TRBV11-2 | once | TGTGCCAGCAGTGGACTAAACATTCAGTACTTC | CASSGLNIQYF
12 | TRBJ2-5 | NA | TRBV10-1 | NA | TGCGCCAGAGTTCCGCCCCAAGAGACCCAGTACTTC | CARVPPQETQYF
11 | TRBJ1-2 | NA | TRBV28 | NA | TGTGCCAGCAGTTTTTTCGGCGGCTACACCTTC | CASSFFGGYTF
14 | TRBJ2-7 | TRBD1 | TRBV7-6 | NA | TGTGCCAGCAGCTCGCGACAGGGTCCCTACGAGCAGTACTTC | CASSSRQGPYEQYF
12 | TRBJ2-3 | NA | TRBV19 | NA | TGTGCCAGTAGCATCCAGGGGTTTGCGCAGTATTTT | CASSIQGFAQYF
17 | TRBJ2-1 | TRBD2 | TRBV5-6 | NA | TGTGCCAGCAGCTTACCCCCGCCTAGCGGGAGCTACAATGAGCAGTTCTTC | CASSLPPPSGSYNEQFF
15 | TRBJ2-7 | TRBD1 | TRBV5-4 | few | TGTGCCAGCAGCTATCCGACAGGGGGCTCCTACGAGCAGTACTTC | CASSYPTGGSYEQYF
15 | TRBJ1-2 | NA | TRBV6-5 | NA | TGTGCCAGCAGCCCACAAGGGGGGGGTGACTATGGCTACACCTTC | CASSPQGGGDYGYTF
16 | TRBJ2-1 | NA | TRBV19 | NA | TGTGCCAGTACCGGGGGACGAGGGGAATATAACAATGAGCAGTTCTTC | CASTGGRGEYNNEQFF
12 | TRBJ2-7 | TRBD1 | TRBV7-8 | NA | TGTGCCAGCAGCTTAGACAGGGGGCCTGTATACTTC | CASSLDRGPVYF
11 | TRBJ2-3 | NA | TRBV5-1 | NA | TGCGCCAGCAGTGAAGGAGATACGCAGTATTTT | CASSEGDTQYF
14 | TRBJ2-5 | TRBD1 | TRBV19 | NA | TGTGCCAGTACCGGGGACAGGGCGACAGAGACCCAGTACTTC | CASTGDRATETQYF
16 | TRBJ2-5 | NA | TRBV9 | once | TGTGCCAGCAGCCCCCACGCCGACCGAGAGGTAGAGACCCAGTACTTC | CASSPHADREVETQYF
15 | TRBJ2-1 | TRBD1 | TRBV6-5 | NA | TGTGCCAGCAGTTACTCCGGGACAGGGTCTGATGAGCAGTTCTTC | CASSYSGTGSDEQFF
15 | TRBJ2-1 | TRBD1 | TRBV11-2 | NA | TGTGCCAGCAGCCTACGTGGACAGGGGGCTTGGGAGCAGTTCTTC | CASSLRGQGAWEQFF
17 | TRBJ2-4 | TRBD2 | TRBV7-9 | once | TGTGCCAGCACCGATATGGGGAGGGGTCCTGCCAAAAACATTCAGTACTTC | CASTDMGRGPAKNIQYF
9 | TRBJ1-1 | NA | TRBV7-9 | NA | TGTGCCAGCAGCTTAACTTCGGACTTT | CASSLTSDF